The clone carrying this TCR beta chain appeared a few times. What it binds is unknown. TCRdb recomputed calls from the 5' RACE reads with MiXCR, one row per CDR3 protein. The sample has about 530,000 distinct CDR3 sequences; 13% to 15% are singletons. With 1 base clipped from V and 6 bases from J, the junction kept 11 bases outside the gene matches. The CDR3 extends over 17 amino acids. Germline-derived CDR1 and CDR2 are DFQATT and SNEGSKA (reference sequence). These data come from a study of identical twins. General study results and limits: Modeled out-of-frame TCR alpha sharing in monozygotic twins fell below observed levels. Researchers caution that invariant MAIT and iNKT cells could partly confound zero-insertion analyses. The study found excess low generation probability among twin-shared out-of-frame alpha sequences. For cord blood, abundant beta clonotypes had fewer insertions, unlike memory repertoires, which showed none.

The sample also formed part of further work on yellow fever vaccine responses in identical twins.

The J gene is TRBJ2-1, the V gene TRBV20-1; 11 positions match TRBD1. Material: CD4+ T cells sorted from blood. The sequence derives from a woman aged 18-29 years in good health. The CDR3 protein is CSARGGGGQGAGNEQFF. CDR3 nucleotides: TGCAGTGCTAGAGGGGGTGGAGGACAGGGGGCCGGCAATGAGCAGTTCTTC.